The sequence of this T cell receptor beta chain was determined in a study of shared clonotypes between healthy human individuals. A note on this clone: Other DNA sequences in this sample translate to the same CDR3.

From germline, CDR1 is SGHTA and CDR2 FQGNSA. The V end lost 1 base, the J end lost 0 bases, and 8 bases lay between the germline ends. CDR3 length equals 15 residues. Assay used: immunoSEQ multiplex PCR; TCRdb lists only in-frame clones, some missing. The data hold 2,500,000 or so clones, with roughly 90% observed a single time. This clonotype originated in a man younger than 35 in good health. Some clones in this sample may be carry-over from other donors' samples. The specimen sequenced was naive CD4+ T cells from PBMCs. The subset here: CD45RA+ positively selected. V gene TRBV7-2 combines with J gene TRBJ2-3; D may be TRBD2 (5 bases). The CDR3 loop is CASSLERLSTDTQYF. The CDR3 DNA sequence: TGTGCCAGCAGCTTAGAGCGGCTTAGCACAGATACGCAGTATTTT.